These 11 T cell receptor beta chains originate from one sample sequenced in a study of T-cell memory formation after mild COVID-19. TCRdb reprocessed the 5' RACE reads via MiXCR and lists one record per CDR3 protein. Among about 270,000 distinct CDR3 sequences listed, around 17% were seen once. Material for sequencing was PBMCs or a T cell subset sorted from them (not recorded which). All receptors derive from a man younger than 35 who had mild COVID-19 (a few samples of this study predate the infection). Cell type and time point are not known.

J is TRBJ1-5 and V is TRBV27; no clear D gene. CDR3 length equals 11 residues. Germline CDR1 MNHEY, CDR2 SMNVEV (reference sequence). Trimming stripped 8 bases from V and 7 bases from J, with 9 bases between. The CDR3 DNA is TGTGCCAGCGGCATGAAGCAGCCCCAGCATTTT. It codes for CASGMKQPQHF.

In this sample, this clonotype turned up many times. V and J are TRBV3-1 and TRBJ2-1; D ambiguous. Trimming removed 2 bases from V and 7 bases from J, with 6 bases in between. CDR1 LGHDT and CDR2 YNNKEL come from the germline V gene (reference sequence). The CDR3 totals 12 residues. The CDR3 DNA follows: TGTGCCAGCAGCCAACTAGGAAATGAGCAGTTCTTC. Residues: CASSQLGNEQFF.

V usage is TRBV5-1 and J usage is TRBJ1-5; D call uncertain. V was clipped by 2 bases and J by 3 bases, with 9 bases between them. In germline, CDR1 is SGHRS, CDR2 YFSETQ. This CDR3 is built from 14 residues. CDR3 residues: CASSFGGVNQPQHF. CDR3 DNA: TGCGCCAGCAGCTTCGGCGGGGTCAATCAGCCCCAGCATTTT.

Note on this clonotype: It may be a read error: a sequence one base away is much more abundant. This chain joins TRBV5-1 and TRBJ2-3, with 12 nucleotides matching TRBD2. There are 15 residues in the CDR3. The V gene end was trimmed by 6 bases and the J gene end by 5 bases; junction bases not matched to a gene: 7. CDR1 is SGHRS and CDR2 is YFSETQ in the germline V gene. Here the CDR3 DNA reads TGCGCCAGCAACCCCGGACTAGCGGGGCAAGATACGCAGTATTTT. Translating it yields CASNPGLAGQDTQYF.

This chain uses TRBV20-1 with TRBJ1-2; D is ambiguous. This CDR3 region has 13 residues. CDR1 is DFQATT and CDR2 is SNEGSKA in the germline V gene (reference sequence). Trimming pared 4 bases from V and 4 bases from J, leaving 13 bases between. CDR3 in amino acids: CSATDGTAYGYTF. The CDR3 DNA is TGCAGTGCTACGGACGGAACGGCCTATGGCTACACCTTC.

Only a few counts were recorded for this clonotype. This sequence joins TRBV12-3 or TRBV12-4 and TRBJ2-2; TRBD2 matches at 9 bases. The J segment lost 5 bases and the V segment lost 7 bases, leaving 8 bases of the junction unmatched. The CDR3 covers 15 residues. CDR3 amino acids: CASTLSTSGTGELFF. The CDR3 DNA follows: TGTGCCAGCACCCTTTCAACTAGCGGGACCGGGGAGCTGTTTTTT.

This clonotype was counted only a few times. CDR3 sequence: CASSLALLAGVSETQYF. In DNA form, the CDR3 reads TGCGCCAGCAGCTTGGCCCTACTAGCGGGGGTGTCCGAGACCCAGTACTTC. This rearrangement joins TRBV5-1 to TRBJ2-5; 11 bases align to TRBD2. Germline-derived CDR1 and CDR2 are SGHRS and YFSETQ. With V trimmed by 0 bases and J by 5 bases, 9 bases remained unmatched. The CDR3 extends over 17 amino acids.

This chain uses TRBV5-1 with TRBJ2-4; tentative D call: TRBD1 (7 bases). This CDR3 region has 15 residues. Trimming took 3 bases from V and 6 from J, leaving 16 bases between them. Germline values: CDR1 SGHRS, CDR2 YFSETQ. The CDR3 spells CASSYLQGGRNIQYF. The CDR3 bases are TGCGCCAGCAGCTACCTTCAGGGGGGCAGAAACATTCAGTACTTC.

This clonotype showed up just a few times. The chain is built from TRBV5-6 and TRBJ2-7; TRBD1 aligns across 8 bases. V shed 3 bases, J shed 0 bases, and the junction held 5 bases outside the gene matches. The CDR3 runs 15 residues. Germline V gene lookup returns CDR1 SGHDT and CDR2 YYEEEE. The CDR3 spells CASSSRDRPSYEQYF. Written as DNA, the CDR3 is TGTGCCAGCAGCTCCCGGGACAGGCCCTCCTACGAGCAGTACTTC.

The chain joins TRBV7-9 to TRBJ2-2; D unresolved. The CDR3 runs to 15 residues. V dropped 3 bases and J dropped 3 bases, with 11 bases sitting between them. The germline V gene encodes CDR1 SEHNR and CDR2 FQNEAQ (reference sequence). CDR3 amino acids: CASSFERQDTGELFF. The CDR3, as DNA: TGTGCCAGCAGCTTTGAAAGGCAGGACACCGGGGAGCTGTTTTTT.

Here the CDR3 DNA reads TGCGCCAGCAGCCAAGAGTCAGCGGCGACAAGGGGGACCCAGTACTTC. It specifies CASSQESAATRGTQYF. The genes are TRBV4-1 and TRBJ2-5; D may match TRBD1 or TRBD2 (5 bases each). CDR3 length: 16 residues. Germline-derived CDR1 and CDR2 are MGHRA and YSYEKL. V lost 0 bases and J 7 bases, leaving 18 bases between the germline ends.